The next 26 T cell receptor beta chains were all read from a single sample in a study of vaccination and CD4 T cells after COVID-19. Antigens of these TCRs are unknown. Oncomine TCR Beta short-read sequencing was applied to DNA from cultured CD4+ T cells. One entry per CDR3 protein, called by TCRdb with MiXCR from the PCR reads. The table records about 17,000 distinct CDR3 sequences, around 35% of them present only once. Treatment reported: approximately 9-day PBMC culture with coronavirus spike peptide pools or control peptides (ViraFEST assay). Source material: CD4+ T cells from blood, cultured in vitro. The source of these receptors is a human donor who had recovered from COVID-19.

CDR3: CASSPWTGPTEAFF. DNA of the CDR3: TGTGCCAGTAGTCCCTGGACAGGGCCGACTGAAGCTTTCTTT. This chain uses TRBV19 with TRBJ1-1, with TRBD1 matching over 8 bases. The CDR3 is 14 amino acids. Germline V CDR1 and CDR2: LNHDA, SQIVND (reference sequence). J lost 5 bases, V lost 5 bases, and 7 bases had no gene match.

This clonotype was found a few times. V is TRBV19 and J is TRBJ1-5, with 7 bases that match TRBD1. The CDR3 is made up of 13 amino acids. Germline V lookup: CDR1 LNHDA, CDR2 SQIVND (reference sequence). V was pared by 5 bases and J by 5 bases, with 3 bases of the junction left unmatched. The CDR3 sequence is CASSDTGDQPQHF. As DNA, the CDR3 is TGTGCCAGTAGTGACACAGGGGATCAGCCCCAGCATTTT.

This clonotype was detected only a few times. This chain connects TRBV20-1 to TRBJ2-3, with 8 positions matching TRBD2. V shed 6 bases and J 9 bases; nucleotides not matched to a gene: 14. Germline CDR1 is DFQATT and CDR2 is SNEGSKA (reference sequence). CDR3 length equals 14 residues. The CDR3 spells CSARQAGAQLTQYF. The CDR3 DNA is TGCAGTGCCCGGCAAGCGGGAGCCCAATTAACGCAGTATTTT.

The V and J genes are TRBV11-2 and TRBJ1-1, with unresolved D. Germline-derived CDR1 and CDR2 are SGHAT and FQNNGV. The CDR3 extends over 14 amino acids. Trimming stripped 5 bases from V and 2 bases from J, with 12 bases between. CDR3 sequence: CASSHSGSNTEAFF. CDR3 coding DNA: TGTGCCAGCAGCCACTCGGGATCTAACACTGAAGCTTTCTTT.

DNA of the CDR3: TGTGCCAGCAGTGCGGGACAGTTCTACGAGCAGTACTTC. Encoded protein: CASSAGQFYEQYF. V and J are TRBV6-1 and TRBJ2-7; 7 bases map to TRBD1. With V trimmed by 4 bases and J by 3 bases, 3 bases remained unmatched. The CDR3 covers 13 residues. Germline lookup yields CDR1 MNHNS and CDR2 SASEGT.

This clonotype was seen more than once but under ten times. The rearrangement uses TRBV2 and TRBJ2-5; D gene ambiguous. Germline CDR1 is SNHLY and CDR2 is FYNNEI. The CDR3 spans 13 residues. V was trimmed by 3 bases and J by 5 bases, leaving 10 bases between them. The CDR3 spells CASSDPIGETQYF. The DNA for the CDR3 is TGTGCCAGCAGTGACCCCATTGGGGAGACCCAGTACTTC.

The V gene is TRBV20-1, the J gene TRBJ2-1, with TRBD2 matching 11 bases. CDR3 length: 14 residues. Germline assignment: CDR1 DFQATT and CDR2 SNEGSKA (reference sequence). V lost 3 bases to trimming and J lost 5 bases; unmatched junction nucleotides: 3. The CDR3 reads CSASRSGRDNEQFF. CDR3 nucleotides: TGCAGTGCTAGTCGTAGCGGGAGGGACAATGAGCAGTTCTTC.

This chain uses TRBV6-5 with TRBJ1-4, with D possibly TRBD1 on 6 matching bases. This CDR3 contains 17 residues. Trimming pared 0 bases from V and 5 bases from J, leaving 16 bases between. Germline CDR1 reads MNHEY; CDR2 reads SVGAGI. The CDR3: CASSYSGGPGTNEKLFF. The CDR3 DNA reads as TGTGCCAGCAGTTACTCGGGGGGGCCAGGCACAAATGAAAAACTGTTTTTT.

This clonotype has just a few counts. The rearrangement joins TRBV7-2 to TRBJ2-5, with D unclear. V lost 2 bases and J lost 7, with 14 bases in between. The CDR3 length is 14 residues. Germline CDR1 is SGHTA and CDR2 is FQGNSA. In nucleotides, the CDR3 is TGTGCCAGCAGCTTAACACCGAGTGTGGGGACCCAGTACTTC. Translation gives CASSLTPSVGTQYF.

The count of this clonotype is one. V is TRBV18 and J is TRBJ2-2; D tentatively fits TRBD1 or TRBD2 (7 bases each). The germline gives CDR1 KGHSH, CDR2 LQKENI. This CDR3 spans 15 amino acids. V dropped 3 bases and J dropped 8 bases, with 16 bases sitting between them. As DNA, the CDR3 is TGTGCCAGCTCACCCAGGGGGGGGATCAGAGGGGAGCTGTTTTTT. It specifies CASSPRGGIRGELFF.

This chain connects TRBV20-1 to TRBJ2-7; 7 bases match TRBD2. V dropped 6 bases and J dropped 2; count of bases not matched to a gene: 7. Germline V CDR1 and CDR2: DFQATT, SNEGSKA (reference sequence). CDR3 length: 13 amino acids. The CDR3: CSAAPGLAYEQYF. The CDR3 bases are TGCAGTGCGGCACCAGGACTAGCCTACGAGCAGTACTTC.

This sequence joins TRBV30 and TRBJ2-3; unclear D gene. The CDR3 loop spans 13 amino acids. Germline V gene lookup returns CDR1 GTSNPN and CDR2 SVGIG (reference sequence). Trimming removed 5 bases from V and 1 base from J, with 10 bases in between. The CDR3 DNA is TGTGCCTGGGTTAGAGCCGGCACAGATACGCAGTATTTT. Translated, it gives CAWVRAGTDTQYF.

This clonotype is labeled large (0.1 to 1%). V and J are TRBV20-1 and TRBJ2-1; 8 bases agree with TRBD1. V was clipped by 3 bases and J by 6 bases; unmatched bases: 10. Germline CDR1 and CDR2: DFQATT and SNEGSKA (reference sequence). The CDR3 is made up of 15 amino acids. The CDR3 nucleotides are TGCAGTGCTAGGATGACAGGGGATGTTGGCAATGAGCAGTTCTTC. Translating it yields CSARMTGDVGNEQFF.

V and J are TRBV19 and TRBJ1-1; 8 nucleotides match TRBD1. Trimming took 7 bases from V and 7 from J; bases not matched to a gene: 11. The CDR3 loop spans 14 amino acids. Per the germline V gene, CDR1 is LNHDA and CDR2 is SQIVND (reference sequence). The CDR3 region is CASNSGTGRGEAFF. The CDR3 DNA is TGTGCCAGTAACTCCGGGACAGGCAGAGGTGAAGCTTTCTTT.

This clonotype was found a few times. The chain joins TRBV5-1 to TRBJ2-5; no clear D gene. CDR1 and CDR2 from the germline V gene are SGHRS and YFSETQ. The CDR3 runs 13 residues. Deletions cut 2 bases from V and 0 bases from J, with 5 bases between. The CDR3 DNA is TGCGCCAGCAGCTTAGGAAACCAAGAGACCCAGTACTTC. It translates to CASSLGNQETQYF.

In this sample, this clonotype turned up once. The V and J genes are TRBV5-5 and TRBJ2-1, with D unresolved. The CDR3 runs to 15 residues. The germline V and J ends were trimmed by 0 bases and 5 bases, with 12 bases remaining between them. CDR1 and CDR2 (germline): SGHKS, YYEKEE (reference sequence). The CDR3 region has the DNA TGTGCCAGCAGCTTGGCGCCCGGAAAGAACAATGAGCAGTTCTTC. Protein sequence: CASSLAPGKNNEQFF.

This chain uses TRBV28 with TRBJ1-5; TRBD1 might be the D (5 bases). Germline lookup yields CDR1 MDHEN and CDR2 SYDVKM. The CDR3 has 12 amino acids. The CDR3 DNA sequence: TGTGCGAGCCGACAGACCAATCAGCCCCAGCATTTT. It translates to CASRQTNQPQHF.

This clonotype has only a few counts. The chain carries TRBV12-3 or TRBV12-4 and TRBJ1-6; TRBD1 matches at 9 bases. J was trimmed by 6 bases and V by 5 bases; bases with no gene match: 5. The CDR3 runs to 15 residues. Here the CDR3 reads CASSVSGQGNSPLHF. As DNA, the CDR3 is TGTGCCAGCAGTGTTTCGGGACAGGGTAATTCACCCCTCCACTTT.

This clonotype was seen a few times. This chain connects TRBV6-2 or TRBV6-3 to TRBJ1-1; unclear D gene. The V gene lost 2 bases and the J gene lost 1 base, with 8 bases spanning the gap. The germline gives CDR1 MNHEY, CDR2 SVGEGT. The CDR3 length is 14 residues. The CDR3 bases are TGTGCCAGCAGTTACCGGGTAGGGAACACTGAAGCTTTCTTT. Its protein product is CASSYRVGNTEAFF.

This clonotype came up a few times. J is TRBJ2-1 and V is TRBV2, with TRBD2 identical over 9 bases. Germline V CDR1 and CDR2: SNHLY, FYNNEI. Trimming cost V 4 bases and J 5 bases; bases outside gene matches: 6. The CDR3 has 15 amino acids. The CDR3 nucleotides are TGTGCCAGCAGTGGAATAGCGGGAGCCGACAATGAGCAGTTCTTC. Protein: CASSGIAGADNEQFF.

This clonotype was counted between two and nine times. The CDR3 protein is CASSPPDRGRQPQHF. CDR3 in DNA: TGTGCCAGCAGTCCCCCGGACAGGGGACGTCAGCCCCAGCATTTT. The chain has TRBV28 and TRBJ1-5, with TRBD1 identical over 9 bases. Unmatched junction bases numbered 8, after V lost 5 bases and J lost 6 bases. The CDR3 length is 15 residues. Per germline, CDR1 MDHEN and CDR2 SYDVKM. Full variable domain (rest looked up from reference TRBV28 and TRBJ1-5): DVKVTQSSRYLVKRTGEKVFLECVQDMDHENMFWYRQDPGLGLRLIYFSYDVKMKEKGDIPEGYSVSREKKERFSLILESASTNQTSMYLCASSPPDRGRQPQHFGDGTRLSIL.

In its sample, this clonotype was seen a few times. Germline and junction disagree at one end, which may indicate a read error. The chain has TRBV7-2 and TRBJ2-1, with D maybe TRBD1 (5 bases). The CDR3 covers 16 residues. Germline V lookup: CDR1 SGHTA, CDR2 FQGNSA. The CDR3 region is CASSLRQGIGSNEQFF. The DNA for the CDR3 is TGTGCCAGTAGCTTAAGGCAGGGCATCGGGTCCAATGAGCAGTTCTTC.

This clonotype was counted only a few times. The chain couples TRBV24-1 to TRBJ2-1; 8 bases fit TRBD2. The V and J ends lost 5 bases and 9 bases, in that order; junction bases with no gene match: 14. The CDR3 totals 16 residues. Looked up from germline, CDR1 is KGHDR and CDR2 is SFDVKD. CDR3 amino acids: CATSAPSGQGDGEQFF. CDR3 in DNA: TGTGCCACCAGTGCCCCTAGCGGGCAAGGAGATGGTGAGCAGTTCTTC.

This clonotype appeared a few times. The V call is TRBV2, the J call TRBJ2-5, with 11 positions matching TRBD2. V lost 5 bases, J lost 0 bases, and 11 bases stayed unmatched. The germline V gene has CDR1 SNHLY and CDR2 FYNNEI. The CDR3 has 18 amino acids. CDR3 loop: CASSPETRLAGYQETQYF. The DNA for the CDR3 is TGTGCCAGCAGTCCCGAAACCAGACTAGCGGGGTACCAAGAGACCCAGTACTTC.

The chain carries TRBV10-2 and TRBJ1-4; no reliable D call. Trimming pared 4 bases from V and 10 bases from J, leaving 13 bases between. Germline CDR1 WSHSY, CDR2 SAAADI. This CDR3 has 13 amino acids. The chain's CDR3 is CASSVGVDVKLFF. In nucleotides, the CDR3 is TGCGCCAGCAGTGTAGGAGTCGACGTAAAACTGTTTTTT.

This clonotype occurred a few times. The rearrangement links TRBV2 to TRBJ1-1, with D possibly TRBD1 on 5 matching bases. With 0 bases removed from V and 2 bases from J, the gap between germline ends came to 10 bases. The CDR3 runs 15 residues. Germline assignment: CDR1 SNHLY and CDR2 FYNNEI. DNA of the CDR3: TGTGCCAGCAGTGAAGCTGGGGCGGTTAACACTGAAGCTTTCTTT. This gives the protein CASSEAGAVNTEAFF.